This T cell receptor (beta chain) appears in the sequencing data of a study of T cell changes during pregnancy in multiple sclerosis. The table came from immunoSEQ multiplex PCR; TCRdb's copy has only in-frame clones and leaves some out. This table holds tens of thousands of clones, 90% found once. CDR1 and CDR2 from the germline V gene are SGHRS and YFSETQ. The V and J ends lost 4 bases and 5 bases respectively, with 18 bases between them. The CDR3 length is 15 residues. The sample in question was peripheral blood, obtained in the second trimester of pregnancy. This sequence originates from a female donor in good health, enrolled as a control in a pregnancy study. The V gene is TRBV5-1, the J gene TRBJ2-5; TRBD2 is a possible D gene (5 bases). The CDR3 sequence: CASSPNSAAEETQYF. The CDR3 DNA follows: TGCGCCAGCAGCCCGAATAGCGCGGCAGAGGAGACCCAGTACTTC. The entire variable domain, with the rest obtained from reference TRBV5-1 and TRBJ2-5, is as follows: KAGVTQTPRYLIKTRGQQVTLSCSPISGHRSVSWYQQTPGQGLQFLFEYFSETQRNKGNFPGRFSGRQFSNSRSEMNVSTLELGDSALYLCASSPNSAAEETQYFGPGTRLLVL.